The clone carrying this T cell receptor beta chain was detected once. As yet, its antigen is unknown. This record comes from a study of T cell responses to AZD1222 COVID-19 vaccine. Regarding the study as a whole: In the spike-specific TCR repertoire, nearly half reportedly target unmutated variant regions. Repertoires were obtained solely post-peak T cell response. Seropositivity was recorded at baseline in only a handful of AZD1222 recipients.

The CDR3 contains 14 residues. In germline, CDR1 is MNHEY, CDR2 SVGAGI. The V segment lost 10 bases and the J segment 1 base; nucleotides outside the gene matches: 6. Pooling of second doses given at about 4 or about 12 weeks was done. Only in-frame clones appear in the TCRdb table, and some are missing; sequencing was by immunoSEQ multiplex PCR. Among about 130,000 clones listed, 80% to 90% were seen once. V and J are TRBV6-5 and TRBJ2-3, with 9 bases identical to TRBD2. The sequence was obtained from an adult who received the AZD1222 COVID-19 vaccine. This material consisted of peripheral blood, taken 28 days after the second AZD1222 dose. The CDR3 is CATRRLAGTDTQYF. CDR3 DNA: TGTGCCACCCGACGACTAGCGGGCACAGATACGCAGTATTTT.